This T cell receptor (beta chain) is drawn from a study of blood T cell repertoires in COVID-19 (dated by TCRdb to the early 2020s). Some background on the complete study: Samples from collaborators originated in the United States, Italy and Spain and spanned both the acute and convalescent phases of COVID-19. The prospective study material was composed of cDNA or gDNA derived from T cells, B-cell-depleted T cells, or PBMCs. The dataset comprised deeply sampled blood TCRbeta repertoires from subjects exposed to, actively infected with, or recovered from COVID-19. The repertoires were released in a freely available public database intended as a resource for research on the immune response to SARS-CoV-2. Samples were obtained from the ongoing ImmuneRACE study (first 160 participants) and from about 1,300 subjects provided by 6 global collaborators. Nearly every sample came with metadata listing a de-identified subject ID, COVID-19 status, age in years and sex. Where HLA class I and class II types were available, the types were taken from metadata supplied by the sample provider, not from assay-based typing.

According to the germline V gene, CDR1 reads SNHLY and CDR2 reads FYNNEI. The CDR3, from cysteine to phenylalanine, totals 13 residues. The only DNA kept is the CDR3, 39 bases in frame from the first base. V is trimmed back by 10 bases and J by 7 bases, and the junction contains 5 bases that no gene match accounts for. The immunoSEQ Assay, a bias-controlled multiplex PCR, was used to amplify TCRbeta CDR3 regions from genomic DNA. The study's processing was this. The number of nucleated cells in each sample was estimated from the amplification of reference gene primers within the assay. Sequence reads were collapsed and filtered to measure the absolute abundance of every unique TCRbeta CDR3 rearrangement. For each sample, productive Simpson clonality was calculated by taking the square root of Simpson's diversity index across productive rearrangements. As stored in TCRdb, this immuneACCESS dataset retains in-frame rearrangements with V and J assigned. A fraction of the clones does not appear; measured against another copy, unresolved V genes explain less than half of the discrepancy, and the remainder lacks a known reason. V and J calls plus clone size are reproduced from that table; the DNA served to infer D and trimming. The sample includes about 59,000 clones, with around nine tenths observed a single time. Jointly, the top ten make up roughly 15% of the sample.

Broader findings and caveats from the paper: How much clinical and demographic metadata was included differed by source and by participant, and the metadata was provided uncurated.

Turning to this clone: The antigen it recognizes is unknown. The record has no base qualities; no much larger clone is one base away.

Each collaborating institution followed its own protocols to collect whole blood in K2EDTA tubes. For TCRbeta analysis, collaborators shipped samples in one of three forms: frozen whole blood, isolated PBMCs, or DNA extracted from either of those sample types. The sequence links TRBV2 to TRBJ2-1; 12 junctional bases match TRBD1. Specimen: peripheral blood. This clonotype originated in an elderly man with acute or convalescent COVID-19. CDR3 loop: CAKGQGAGNEQFF. The nucleotide sequence is TGTGCCAAGGGACAGGGGGCGGGAAATGAGCAGTTCTTC.